This T cell receptor (beta chain) was profiled in a study of radiation and T cells in renal cell carcinoma. Background on the study: Nephrectomy followed 15 Gy stereotactic body radiation by 4 weeks.

Produced via immunoSEQ multiplex PCR; TCRdb's table is partial and in-frame only. The sample records approximately 150,000 clones, 83% being singletons. The CDR3 sequence is 12 residues long. Germline V CDR1 and CDR2: MNHEY, SMNVEV (reference sequence). Trimming pared 3 bases from V and 4 bases from J, leaving 6 bases between. This sample's time point: baseline pretreatment blood. Documented treatment: 15 Gy SBRT to primary tumor, nephrectomy 4 weeks later. The receptor was isolated from a woman aged 45-59 years with renal cell carcinoma. Sequencing was performed on blood, taken from a patient whose treatment included radiotherapy and nephrectomy. The V gene is TRBV27, the J gene TRBJ2-5; D gene ambiguous. The chain's CDR3 is CASSFWGETQYF. The CDR3 DNA reads TGTGCCAGCAGTTTTTGGGGAGAGACCCAGTACTTC.